This note documents a single T cell receptor (beta chain) sequence. Its antigen is not known. The data are from a study of cytomegalovirus exposure and HLA in healthy donors. With 60 Vbeta and 13 Jbeta primers, the PCR was carried out. Clones were sequenced by immunoSEQ multiplex PCR, and TCRdb holds only the in-frame ones, with some missing. The table shows over 110,000 clones, with 70% to 80% occurring only once. Regarding the study as a whole: Differences between HLA loci emerged in a later analysis of TCR association rates, with DRB1 most and HLA-C fewest. When the data were analyzed later, several of the most significant clusters appeared to be linked to common viral pathogens. In a later analysis, HLA-associated TCR beta chains were more clonally expanded than equally common others.

The CDR3 runs to 15 residues. The germline gives CDR1 LNHDA, CDR2 SQIVND (reference sequence). The V and J ends lost 3 bases and 2 bases, in that order; junction bases with no gene match: 5. This TCR came from a woman aged 35 to 49 in good health and CMV-seropositive. This chain joins TRBV19 and TRBJ1-1; 8 bases align to TRBD1. The sequencing input was PBMCs. The DNA of the CDR3 is TGTGCCAGTAGTATCCCGACAGGGGTAAACACTGAAGCTTTCTTT. It yields the protein CASSIPTGVNTEAFF.